The sequence of this TCR beta chain was determined in a study of shared clonotypes between healthy human individuals. Study at large: Each donor had three CD4 naive, three CD4 memory, two CD8 naive and one CD8 memory plate.

Study-wide points: Roughly 5% of naive CD4 clonotypes were shared across a handful of donors.

TCRdb's copy holds only in-frame clones and misses some; the assay was immunoSEQ multiplex PCR. The sample consists of around 2.1 million clones, 85% to 95% of them appearing once. Notes on this clone: Antigen: not known.

Only CD45RO-negative cells positively selected for CCR7 counted as naive CD8 cells, so terminally differentiated effector memory CD45RA+ cells were excluded. HIV-negative, healthy adults without recent acute infections or vaccinations were the donors. The material sequenced was naive CD8+ T cells from PBMCs. This sequence originates from a man in his late teens or twenties in good health. Some clones in this sample may be carry-over from other donors' samples.

The CDR3 spells CAGHTGFGNQPQHF. In DNA, the CDR3 is TGTGCCGGCCATACAGGGTTTGGCAATCAGCCCCAGCATTTT. V usage is TRBV28 and J usage is TRBJ1-5; possibly TRBD1 for D (6 bases). The CDR3 extends over 14 amino acids. V was clipped by 11 bases and J by 2 bases, with 16 bases between them. Germline V lookup: CDR1 MDHEN, CDR2 SYDVKM.